The 9 T cell receptor beta chains presented below share a single source sample, sequenced in a study of OX40 agonist ivuxolimab in advanced cancers. Here immunoSEQ multiplex PCR was the method, and the copy in TCRdb shows in-frame clones only, minus some. The profile shows 40,000 to 55,000 clones, approximately 95% of them singletons. Sequences were derived from CD4+ or CD8+ T cells sorted from blood, sampled in a trial of the OX40 agonist ivuxolimab. The source is an adult with an advanced solid tumor such as melanoma, head and neck, liver or kidney cancer.

The chain joins TRBV13 to TRBJ2-1; D is undetermined. Germline-derived CDR1 and CDR2 are PRHDT and FYEKMQ (reference sequence). There are 12 residues in the CDR3. Trimming took off 1 base at V and 8 bases at J, with 6 bases between the two ends. The CDR3 nucleotides read TGTGCCAGCAGCTTAGAGCAATATGAGCAGTTCTTC. Its translation is CASSLEQYEQFF.

The gene calls are TRBV28 and TRBJ2-5, with TRBD1 as a possible D gene (6 bases). V shed 6 bases and J shed 1 base, with 9 bases lying between them. Per the germline V gene, CDR1 is MDHEN and CDR2 is SYDVKM. The CDR3 length is 13 residues. CDR3 nucleotide sequence: TGTGCCAGCAGGAGGGGGACCCAAGAGACCCAGTACTTC. Its protein is CASRRGTQETQYF. Drawing the rest from reference TRBV28 and TRBJ2-5, the complete variable domain is DVKVTQSSRYLVKRTGEKVFLECVQDMDHENMFWYRQDPGLGLRLIYFSYDVKMKEKGDIPEGYSVSREKKERFSLILESASTNQTSMYLCASRRGTQETQYFGPGTRLLVL.

The rearrangement joins TRBV9 to TRBJ2-7; perhaps TRBD2 as D (6 bases). This CDR3 comprises 15 residues. CDR1 SGDLS and CDR2 YYNGEE come from the germline V gene. V lost 3 bases, J lost 3 bases, and 16 bases lay in between. CDR3 sequence (DNA): TGTGCCAGCAGCGCGACGGGACTGCTAAACTACGAGCAGTACTTC. Protein sequence: CASSATGLLNYEQYF.

This chain links TRBV12-5 with TRBJ2-1, with a tentative D call TRBD1 (5 bases). The CDR3 runs 12 residues. V lost 2 bases, J lost 10 bases, and 9 bases lay in between. Germline CDR1 reads LGHNT; CDR2 reads FRNRAP. CDR3 DNA: TGTGCTAGTGGTTTGCCAGGGCTGGAGCAGTTCTTC. This codes for CASGLPGLEQFF.

V and J are TRBV28 and TRBJ2-2; D is undetermined. Germline loops: CDR1 MDHEN, CDR2 SYDVKM. The V end lost 2 bases, the J end lost 0 bases, and 19 bases lay between the germline ends. This CDR3 has 19 residues. CDR3 residues: CASSLSVGRNTANTGELFF. The CDR3 DNA follows: TGTGCCAGCAGTTTAAGTGTTGGCCGAAATACTGCGAACACCGGGGAGCTGTTTTTT.

This chain links TRBV5-4 with TRBJ1-1; D is uncertain. The CDR3 runs 13 residues. V lost 6 bases and J 3 bases, leaving 12 bases between the germline ends. Germline CDR1 and CDR2: SGHNT and YYREEE (reference sequence). The CDR3 loop is CASTSGVHTEAFF. Here the CDR3 DNA reads TGTGCCAGCACAAGCGGGGTGCACACTGAAGCTTTCTTT.

The J gene is TRBJ2-3, the V gene TRBV11-2; 10 bases match TRBD2. From germline, CDR1 is SGHAT and CDR2 FQNNGV. V lost 6 bases to trimming and J lost 2 bases; unmatched junction nucleotides: 5. CDR3 size: 15 residues. CDR3 residues: CASRVAGGITDTQYF. The CDR3 DNA reads as TGTGCCAGCAGGGTAGCGGGAGGAATCACAGATACGCAGTATTTT.

The J gene is TRBJ1-2, the V gene TRBV2; D remains unclear. Germline lookup yields CDR1 SNHLY and CDR2 FYNNEI. This CDR3 is built from 15 residues. V lost 3 bases and J lost 8, with 19 bases in between. The CDR3 region is CASSDMPDGPSGYTF. The DNA of the CDR3 is TGTGCCAGCAGTGATATGCCGGACGGTCCTTCGGGCTACACCTTC.

The rearrangement uses TRBV7-8 and TRBJ2-7; 7 bases map to TRBD1. After removal of 4 bases from V and 0 bases from J, the junction contained 6 bases not matched to a gene. Germline-derived CDR1 and CDR2 are SGHVS and FQNEAQ. The length of the CDR3 is 15 residues. CDR3 coding DNA: TGTGCCAGCAGCTATACCGGGACAGCCTCCTACGAGCAGTACTTC. This gives the protein CASSYTGTASYEQYF.